Listed below are T cell receptor beta chains from one sample, sequenced in a study of regulatory T cells in long-lasting Graves disease. Each CDR3 protein is one row after TCRdb ran MiXCR on the multiplex PCR reads. The sample carries about 470,000 distinct CDR3 sequences, around 20% recorded once. Specimen: peripheral blood mononuclear cells (PBMCs), collected when the disease was refractory, from a patient treated with antithyroid drugs. These receptors all stem from a female donor with Graves disease. Each CDR3 is given with its conserved first and last residue. D genes are given only for firm matches. Size tells how often a clone was seen (once, few, many) or the class of an expanded clone, and some rows leave it out.

j_call clone_size v_call d_call cdr3_aa cdr3_nt
TRBJ1-2 few TRBV29-1 NA CSVTVGGEYYGYTF TGCAGCGTGACTGTGGGGGGCGAATACTATGGCTACACCTTC
TRBJ1-2 few TRBV2 TRBD1 CASADPGQGFYGYTF TGTGCCAGCGCGGACCCGGGACAGGGGTTCTATGGCTACACCTTC
TRBJ1-5 NA TRBV27 NA CASSFLGTPNQPQHF TGTGCCAGCAGTTTCTTAGGGACACCTAATCAGCCCCAGCATTTT
TRBJ2-7 few TRBV19 TRBD2 CASSMTSGSLEQYF TGTGCCAGTAGTATGACTAGCGGGAGTCTCGAGCAGTACTTC
TRBJ1-1 many TRBV12-3/TRBV12-4 NA CASSLALGNTEAFF TGTGCCAGCAGTTTAGCGCTAGGGAACACTGAAGCTTTCTTT
TRBJ2-1 NA TRBV30 TRBD2 CAWRGLQPNEQFF TGTGCCTGGAGGGGACTACAGCCGAATGAGCAGTTCTTC
TRBJ2-7 NA TRBV28 NA CASSFSPGTYEQYF TGTGCCAGCAGTTTTTCACCGGGAACCTACGAGCAGTACTTC
TRBJ2-2 NA TRBV6-4 TRBD2 CASSFTSADTGELFF TGTGCCAGCAGTTTTACTAGCGCGGACACCGGGGAGCTGTTTTTT
TRBJ2-7 many TRBV10-3 TRBD2 CATTPSGRAAYEQYF TGTGCCACCACTCCTTCCGGGAGGGCCGCGTACGAGCAGTACTTC
TRBJ2-5 many TRBV10-3 NA CAIRPQNQETQYF TGTGCCATCAGACCCCAGAACCAAGAGACCCAGTACTTC
TRBJ2-5 few TRBV6-5 NA CASSYLVPAGEETQYF TGTGCCAGCAGTTACTTAGTACCGGCAGGAGAAGAGACCCAGTACTTC
TRBJ2-7 many TRBV28 NA CASSLRDHLGEQYF TGTGCCAGCAGTTTAAGGGACCACCTGGGCGAGCAGTACTTC
TRBJ2-7 NA TRBV27 TRBD1 CASGDSPYEQYF TGTGCCAGCGGGGACAGCCCCTACGAGCAGTACTTC
TRBJ1-5 NA TRBV10-3 NA CAISEGVTTNQPQHF TGTGCCATCAGTGAGGGGGTTACGACCAATCAGCCCCAGCATTTT
TRBJ1-1 NA TRBV7-3 NA CASSLRAAGTEAFF TGTGCCAGCAGCTTAAGGGCCGCTGGGACTGAAGCTTTCTTT
TRBJ2-2 NA TRBV9 NA CASSVDGSTGELFF TGTGCCAGCAGCGTAGACGGGAGCACCGGGGAGCTGTTTTTT
TRBJ1-1 many TRBV6-5 NA CASSSPVRNTEAFF TGTGCCAGCAGTTCTCCAGTTAGGAACACTGAAGCTTTCTTT
TRBJ1-1 many TRBV5-1 NA CASSLVGAVNTEAFF TGCGCCAGCAGCTTGGTGGGGGCTGTGAACACTGAAGCTTTCTTT
TRBJ2-2 NA TRBV6-9 NA CASSYFNLVRSTNTGELFF TGTGCCAGCAGTTACTTCAACCTAGTGCGGAGTACGAACACCGGGGAGCTGTTTTTT
TRBJ2-7 NA TRBV20-1 TRBD2 CSARGLAGPVFYEQYF TGCAGTGCTAGGGGACTAGCGGGACCCGTTTTTTACGAGCAGTACTTC
TRBJ2-3 NA TRBV6-1 TRBD1 CASTGQNTDTQYF TGTGCCAGCACGGGACAGAACACAGATACGCAGTATTTT
TRBJ2-7 NA TRBV7-2 TRBD2 CASSLGVLAGASSGEQYF TGTGCCAGCAGCTTAGGGGTACTAGCGGGAGCGTCCTCTGGTGAGCAGTACTTC
TRBJ2-7 many TRBV6-5 NA CASSYSIDGEQYF TGTGCCAGCAGTTACTCTATAGACGGCGAGCAGTACTTC
TRBJ2-1 NA TRBV30 NA CAWTVVAAGYNEQFF TGTGCCTGGACAGTAGTTGCGGCGGGATACAATGAGCAGTTCTTC
TRBJ1-3 NA TRBV30 NA CACRKTGPGNTIYF TGTGCCTGCCGAAAGACAGGACCTGGAAACACCATATATTTT
TRBJ2-7 many TRBV6-2/TRBV6-3 NA CASSYSGQFYEQYF TGTGCCAGCAGTTACTCAGGACAGTTCTACGAGCAGTACTTC
TRBJ1-2 many TRBV6-1 NA CASSGLQQGDDYGYTF TGTGCCAGCAGTGGCCTCCAACAGGGCGACGACTATGGCTACACCTTC
TRBJ2-5 many TRBV3-1 NA CASSQAPLRETQYF TGTGCCAGCAGCCAAGCCCCCCTAAGGGAGACCCAGTACTTC
TRBJ2-2 many TRBV28 NA CASYVATFGTGELFF TGTGCCAGCTATGTCGCGACCTTTGGGACCGGGGAGCTGTTTTTT
TRBJ2-3 few TRBV7-8 TRBD1 CASSLRQGSTDTQYF TGTGCCAGCAGCCTTAGACAGGGGTCCACAGATACGCAGTATTTT
TRBJ2-7 many TRBV28 NA CASSETGQSSYEQYF TGTGCCAGCAGTGAGACAGGACAATCCTCCTACGAGCAGTACTTC
TRBJ2-7 NA TRBV27 NA CASRGGGLYEQYF TGTGCCAGCAGAGGAGGGGGGTTGTACGAGCAGTACTTC
TRBJ1-2 NA TRBV27 NA CASSTPGANYGYTF TGTGCCAGCAGTACCCCCGGAGCTAACTATGGCTACACCTTC
TRBJ1-2 few TRBV6-5 NA CASSYSLGAQGYTF TGTGCCAGCAGTTACTCGCTCGGGGCTCAGGGCTACACCTTC
TRBJ1-4 many TRBV28 NA CASSPRRWGTRTNEKLFF TGTGCCAGCAGTCCACGTCGCTGGGGGACTAGAACTAATGAAAAACTGTTTTTT
TRBJ1-2 NA TRBV25-1 NA CASSEYRGYGTHGYTF TGTGCCAGCAGTGAATATAGAGGATACGGAACCCATGGCTACACCTTC
TRBJ1-1 few TRBV13 NA CASSLRLKNTEAFF TGTGCCAGCAGCTTAAGGCTTAAGAACACTGAAGCTTTCTTT
TRBJ1-2 NA TRBV12-3/TRBV12-4 TRBD1 CASRRTGAYGYTF TGTGCCAGCAGGAGGACAGGGGCCTATGGCTACACCTTC
TRBJ1-1 many TRBV18 NA CASSPIDGTEAFF TGTGCCAGCTCACCAATTGATGGAACTGAAGCTTTCTTT
TRBJ2-7 few TRBV20-1 TRBD2 CSARDRAGGGYEQYF TGCAGTGCTAGAGATAGGGCGGGAGGAGGCTACGAGCAGTACTTC
TRBJ2-5 NA TRBV29-1 NA CSVSQLGQNFRETQYF TGCAGCGTTTCACAGCTAGGGCAAAACTTCCGAGAGACCCAGTACTTC
TRBJ2-5 NA TRBV6-9 NA CASSYSSQETQYF TGTGCCAGCAGTTACAGTTCCCAAGAGACCCAGTACTTC
TRBJ2-3 NA TRBV6-1 NA CASRVVSGSTQYF TGTGCCAGCAGGGTTGTGTCCGGCAGTACGCAGTATTTT
TRBJ2-2 NA TRBV19 TRBD1 CASSYARGRTGELFF TGTGCCAGTAGTTACGCGAGGGGGCGTACCGGGGAGCTGTTTTTT
TRBJ2-7 many TRBV11-2 NA CASSLIPSSYEQYF TGTGCCAGCAGCTTAATTCCGAGCTCCTACGAGCAGTACTTC
TRBJ2-5 NA TRBV30 TRBD1 CAWMGGDRGPAETQYF TGTGCCTGGATGGGCGGGGACAGGGGGCCCGCGGAGACCCAGTACTTC
TRBJ1-1 few TRBV30 NA CAWRPGNTGTNTEAFF TGTGCCTGGAGGCCGGGGAATACAGGGACGAACACTGAAGCTTTCTTT
TRBJ1-2 few TRBV20-1 NA CSVWGWYGYTF TGCAGTGTATGGGGTTGGTATGGCTACACCTTC
TRBJ1-2 many TRBV28 NA CASIPAPGPVSENTF TGTGCCAGCATCCCAGCACCGGGACCCGTGTCAGAGAACACCTTC
TRBJ2-2 many TRBV11-2 NA CASSLRQTSLTGPGELFF TGTGCCAGCAGCTTACGTCAGACTTCTTTAACAGGGCCCGGGGAGCTGTTTTTT
TRBJ2-5 many TRBV24-1 NA CATSDFPWSSVQETQYF TGTGCCACCAGTGATTTCCCCTGGTCTAGCGTCCAAGAGACCCAGTACTTC
TRBJ1-1 NA TRBV4-2 NA CASSQEMGARVEMNTEAFF TGTGCCAGCAGCCAAGAAATGGGTGCCAGGGTCGAGATGAACACTGAAGCTTTCTTT
TRBJ2-6 NA TRBV24-1 NA CATSDGDRTLLGANVLTF TGTGCCACCAGTGATGGCGACAGGACGTTGCTGGGAGCCAACGTCCTGACTTTC